This entry is about one T cell receptor (beta chain). This clone's antigen is unknown. Base qualities are missing; no much larger clone stands one base away. These data belong to a study of cytomegalovirus exposure and HLA in healthy donors (dated by TCRdb to the late 2010s). Notes on the research overall: An earlier analysis of 587 of the donors reported about 260 Gb of sequence data and 95 million to 130 million unique TCR beta sequences obtained from some 170 million T cells. About 330 gigabases of sequencing data and around 88 million unique TCR sequences made up an early release that covered 500 to 650 HLA-typed donors. Among the approximately 400 genotyped donors, more than 70% belonged to the genetic ancestry cluster associated with self-reported Caucasian donors. The study was designed to test whether signatures of past pathogen exposure could be identified by cataloging public T cell receptors. The T cell repertoires of about 700 subjects were profiled by immunosequencing and related to cytomegalovirus serostatus. Along with the approximately 620-subject first cohort, a separate validation cohort of about 110 different subjects was used. High-throughput TCR immunosequencing, statistical association of individual TCRs with disease status, and machine learning were combined to predict cytomegalovirus infection status. In a later analysis, previously published TCR beta repertoires from 600 to 850 donors were re-analyzed and high-resolution HLA genotyping was added so that TCR occurrence patterns could be studied. Rather than drawing on any new phenotypic data, the later analysis identified candidate immune exposures from TCR beta sequences and the way those sequences occurred across donors. An earlier analysis of 500 to 650 of the donors applied high-throughput TCR beta sequencing to assess whether each TCR beta V gene segment acted as functional or pseudogenic. Alongside the repertoire data, information on donor age, sex, ethnicity and CMV serostatus was compiled. A later genetic analysis took genome-wide SNP genotypes for about three fifths of the roughly 700 donors and used that subset as a discovery cohort. All discovery cohort repertoires had been generated on a single sequencing platform. Class I and class II HLA loci were covered by the typing at four-digit resolution. Typing coverage differed by locus: A, B, C, DRB1 and DQB1 were typed in roughly 629-630 donors, DQA1 in approximately 520, DPA1 in over 600, and DPB1 in approximately 450. Because of strong linkage in the cohort, 5 or 6 DR-DQ haplotypes were treated as single units for association and clustering. Among about 410 genotyped donors of the cohort, an average of approximately 200,000 unique TCR beta nucleotide sequences was sequenced per donor, of which roughly 17% were non-productive. Results the study describes overall, beyond this receptor: According to a later analysis, parvovirus B19, influenza, CMV and Epstein-Barr virus appeared linked to several top co-occurrence clusters. The earlier analysis of 587 of the donors excluded seventeen rarely observed V segments, including chromosome 9 orphons, because counts were too low. A few of the identified cytomegalovirus-associated TCR beta chains were confirmed in vitro to be specific for cytomegalovirus antigens. A later genetic analysis associated a missense DCLRE1C variant with V-gene and J-gene trimming of TCR beta chains, and an independent cohort replicated the association. In the study, some 160 TCR beta chains were listed as associated with cytomegalovirus. The sequencing pipeline was judged likely to have produced a cluster of highly shared sequence variants as a technical artifact. The authors suggested that the approach could potentially be extended to other disease states and immunological phenotypes. The presence/absence analyses assumed that sequencing depth was roughly uniform across donors, and that assumption may not be true. A further reported finding was that TCR beta sequences accurately predicted the HLA-A and HLA-B alleles for most subjects in the first cohort. Across donors, most TCR sequences were observed very rarely, whereas some public TCRs were present in many individuals. Because HLA typing was missing for some donors at each locus, association tests included only the typed subset. Linkage disequilibrium might explain the correlated functional status among segregating V segments, but an unknown experimental factor could not be excluded. A later analysis associated 16,951 TCR beta sequences with specific HLA alleles at a false discovery rate of 0.05. In a later analysis, HLA-associated TCR beta chains were found to be more clonally expanded and to have lower generation probabilities than equally common non-associated chains. Cytomegalovirus status was reported to be diagnosed by the classifier with high specificity and sensitivity in both the original and validation cohorts. The cohort was sequenced for TCR beta chains only, and without alpha or paired-chain data the features that could be detected were limited. In a later analysis, TCR association rates were found to vary across HLA loci, with the most associated TCRs seen for DRB1 alleles and the fewest for HLA-C alleles. Some IMGT-functional V segments, including TRBV6-2 and TRBV6-3, could not be told apart with the 87-base-pair reads, so those segments were excluded. In a later genetic analysis, fewer N-insertions in productive TCRs were reported among donors in an Asian-associated ancestry cluster than the roughly 710-donor mean. In an earlier analysis of approximately 590 of the donors, most TCR beta V segments were observed in productive rearrangements about 90% or about 30% of the time, broadly matching IMGT annotations. CMV serostatus was the only immune exposure information available for the cohort. In a later analysis, most CMV-associated TCR beta chains were found to appear HLA-restricted, with HLA associations seemingly driven largely by CMV exposure. Strong co-occurrence of HLA alleles, especially DR and DQ, made assigning TCR associations to individual alleles difficult.

From V the trimming removes 5 bases and from J it removes 6 bases, while the gene matches leave 12 bases of the junction unaccounted for. The CDR3 covers 16 residues, taking in both the cysteine and the phenylalanine. Only the CDR3 part of the read is kept: 48 bases, read in frame from the first base. The germline V gene (reference sequence) specifies SGHNT as CDR1 and YYREEE as CDR2. The library was obtained by the immunoSEQ multiplex PCR assay. A mixture of 60 forward primers for TCR Vbeta segments and 13 reverse primers for TCR Jbeta segments was used in the multiplex PCR. A multiplex PCR assay on genomic DNA amplified the CDR3 region of rearranged TCR beta genes. The amplified TCR beta libraries were sequenced on the Illumina HiSeq System as 87-base-pair reads. In the source study's methods: A later analysis counted some 74 million unique TCR beta chains across the 500 to 850 repertoires, and around 9.9 million of these chains were shared by at least two donors. A nearest-neighbor algorithm error-corrected the raw reads and collapsed the reads into unique sequences, merging closely related sequences to remove PCR and sequencing errors. V, D and J gene segments were assigned by aligning CDR3 sequences to IMGT reference sequences. Each retained sequence needed at least a six-nucleotide match to both a V gene segment and a J gene segment. Rearrangements were classified as productive when the CDR3 lacked stop codons and remained in frame with V and J, and all other rearrangements were classified as non-productive. CDR3 was defined by IMGT convention, running from the second conserved V-encoded cysteine to the conserved J-encoded phenylalanine. Sequences without an unambiguous match to a single V gene segment were excluded from the earlier analysis of about 640 of the donors. In an earlier analysis of around 600 of the donors, V segments were called functional above 56.7% productive rearrangements and were called segregating when the between-donor standard deviation exceeded 5%. A statistical classification framework was built for diagnosing cytomegalovirus status from the catalog of TCR beta chain sequences. In a later analysis, TCR nucleotide sequences were compared against IMGT/GENE-DB human TR gene sequences so that V and J genes could be assigned. Using the TCRdist pipeline, a later analysis assigned CDR3 sequences along with most-parsimonious VDJ recombination scenarios. A later analysis defined each TCR beta chain by its CDR3 amino acid sequence plus V-gene family, and excluded reads lacking a unique V-gene family. A later analysis removed 450 to 600 highly shared, low-generation-probability nucleotide sequences to deal with suspected cross-contamination and a sequencing artifact. In a later analysis, a clonal expansion index for each public chain was calculated from normalized within-repertoire ranks of inferred template counts. A later analysis computed generation probabilities with a VDJ recombination model fitted to out-of-frame rearrangements, and checked the results against IGoR. Hypergeometric tests were used in a later analysis to score TCR-TCR, TCR-HLA and TCR-CMV co-occurrence, with a repertoire-size bias correction applied to the TCR pairs. A later analysis estimated false discovery rates by permuting HLA or CMV assignments 20 times. In a later analysis, co-occurring TCRs were grouped using DBSCAN, with TCRdist sequence similarity added in when clustering inside HLA-allele-positive subsets. For co-occurrence clustering, repertoires with fewer than 30,000 or more than 120,000 public chains were excluded, along with about five repertoires with anomalous nucleotide sharing. Drawn from immuneACCESS, this table holds only the in-frame rearrangements with V and J called that TCRdb kept. Clones are partly lost; checked studies trace under half to an unresolved V gene and leave the rest unexplained. V and J calls plus clone size are reproduced from that table; the DNA served to infer D and trimming. For this sample there are under 200,000 clones; around 85% appear just once. The ten most abundant clones make up about 1.9% of the sample.

The cohort consisted of 666 healthy bone marrow donors. Cohort members were all nominally healthy when sampled, although unrecorded immune exposures were likely present. Of the approximately 700 cohort members, almost 300 had positive CMV serostatus and 350 to 450 had negative CMV serostatus, and CMV serostatus was not recorded for the donor. A peripheral blood sample was provided by each donor, and peripheral blood mononuclear cells were used for TCR beta sequencing. The Qiagen DNeasy Blood Extraction Kit was used to extract genomic DNA from the blood cell samples. Rearrangement joined TRBV5-4 to TRBJ2-1; 9 bases in between match TRBD1. This clonotype originated in a human donor in good health. Sequenced input: PBMCs. Here the CDR3 is given as CASRPTGTGIFNEQFF. The DNA reads as follows: TGTGCCAGCAGACCTACCGGGACAGGGATTTTCAATGAGCAGTTCTTC.